This TCR beta chain was recorded in a study of technical replicates of blood from a handful of donors. The assay was immunoSEQ multiplex PCR, and TCRdb's table has in-frame clones only and misses some. Of about 13,000 clones in the sample, about 85% were seen once. This TCR came from a human donor in good health. The sample consisted of PBMCs.

The CDR3 loop is CASSPSPLGQGEPQHF. CDR3 nucleotides: TGTGCCAGCAGCCCTAGCCCCTTAGGACAGGGCGAACCCCAGCATTTT. This chain links TRBV7-8 with TRBJ1-5; 8 nucleotides align to TRBD1. Germline-derived CDR1 and CDR2 are SGHVS and FQNEAQ. V lost 5 bases, J lost 10 bases, and 16 bases stayed unmatched. The CDR3 extends over 16 amino acids.